The next 21 T cell receptor beta chains were all read from a single sample in a study of patients with pleural tuberculosis. TCRdb itself ran the reads through MiXCR, one entry per CDR3 protein. The sample carries roughly 27,000 distinct CDR3 sequences, 18% recorded once. Sequencing used peripheral blood. The receptors were sampled from a human donor with pleural tuberculosis.

This clonotype has a count of ten or more. This sequence joins TRBV15 and TRBJ2-4; D gene ambiguous. V was pared by 4 bases and J by 0 bases, with 7 bases between. Germline lookup yields CDR1 LNHNV and CDR2 YYDKDF (reference sequence). The CDR3 length is 14 residues. The CDR3 region is CATSTDIAKNIQYF. As DNA, the CDR3 is TGTGCCACCAGCACTGACATAGCCAAAAACATTCAGTACTTC.

This clonotype has at least ten counts. The chain combines TRBV18 with TRBJ1-1; D call uncertain. The CDR3 contains 13 residues. Germline V lookup: CDR1 KGHSH, CDR2 LQKENI. Trimming cost V 3 bases and J 3 bases, with 8 bases left between them. CDR3 region: CASSPRKDTEAFF. The CDR3 DNA reads TGTGCCAGCTCACCCCGGAAGGACACTGAAGCTTTCTTT.

In its sample, this clonotype was seen many times. Just one base apart from a much larger clone, this may be a read error. The J gene is TRBJ1-2, the V gene TRBV27; TRBD1 is a possible D gene (6 bases). Germline CDR1 reads MNHEY; CDR2 reads SMNVEV (reference sequence). This CDR3 is 14 amino acids long. The CDR3 region has the DNA TGTGCCAGCAGGATGACAGGCCGTTACTATGGCTACGCCTTC. It translates to CASRMTGRYYGYAF.

This clonotype has a handful of counts. The gene calls are TRBV25-1 and TRBJ1-3; a possible D gene is TRBD1 (5 bases). Per the germline V gene, CDR1 is MGHDK and CDR2 is SYGVNS. CDR3 length equals 15 residues. Trimming took off 5 bases at V and 4 bases at J, with 15 bases between the two ends. CDR3 residues: CASSYGGRGGNTIYF. The CDR3 DNA reads as TGTGCCAGCAGTTACGGGGGAAGGGGAGGAAACACCATATATTTT.

The CDR3 DNA is TGCAGTGCTCTCGTATCAGGGGGGGCAGAACAGCCCCAGCATTTT. It specifies CSALVSGGAEQPQHF. J is TRBJ1-5 and V is TRBV20-1; 7 bases are shared with TRBD1. The V gene's germline CDR1 is DFQATT and CDR2 SNEGSKA (reference sequence). J was trimmed by 7 bases and V by 5 bases; bases with no gene match: 14. The CDR3 loop spans 15 amino acids.

This clonotype was counted ten times or more. The genes are TRBV3-1 and TRBJ2-5; TRBD1 or TRBD2 may be the D gene (5 bases each). The V gene's germline CDR1 is LGHDT and CDR2 YNNKEL (reference sequence). The length of the CDR3 is 16 residues. The V end lost 0 bases, the J end lost 3 bases, and 14 bases lay between the germline ends. CDR3 in amino acids: CASSQDSTGPKETQYF. The CDR3 DNA follows: TGTGCCAGCAGCCAAGATTCAACGGGACCCAAAGAGACCCAGTACTTC.

This clonotype was observed a single time. The CDR3 protein is CATSSSTTGNNEQFF. DNA of the CDR3: TGTGCCACCAGCAGTTCCACGACTGGGAACAATGAGCAGTTCTTC. The rearrangement joins TRBV15 to TRBJ2-1; no reliable D call. The V end was cut by 3 bases, the J end by 5 bases, with 14 bases between. From germline, CDR1 is LNHNV and CDR2 YYDKDF (reference sequence). CDR3 length: 15 amino acids.

By share of the sample, this clonotype is medium-sized. The chain couples TRBV6-2 or TRBV6-3 to TRBJ1-1; TRBD1 agrees at 8 bases. The CDR3 has 16 amino acids. Unmatched junction bases numbered 6, after V lost 2 bases and J lost 1 base. Germline CDR1 reads MNHEY; CDR2 reads SVGEGT. DNA for the CDR3: TGTGCCAGCAGTTACGGGACAGGCGCTCCGAACACTGAAGCTTTCTTT. This translates into CASSYGTGAPNTEAFF.

In this sample, this clonotype turned up many times. DNA of the CDR3: TGTGCCAGCAGTGAAATTTGGCCTGAAGCTTTCTTT. Protein: CASSEIWPEAFF. The chain carries TRBV2 and TRBJ1-1, with D uncertain. The CDR3 length is 12 residues. Trimming removed 2 bases at V and 6 bases at J, with 7 bases between. Germline loops: CDR1 SNHLY, CDR2 FYNNEI.

This clonotype was found many times. CDR3 DNA: TGTGCCAGCAGTTTCTCCCTCAGGACGAGCTCCTACAATGAGCAGTTCTTC. It yields the protein CASSFSLRTSSYNEQFF. The rearrangement joins TRBV6-1 to TRBJ2-1; D not resolved. Trimming removed 5 bases at V and 0 bases at J, with 17 bases between. Germline V lookup: CDR1 MNHNS, CDR2 SASEGT. This CDR3 has 17 residues.

This clonotype has a count of ten or more. Written as DNA, the CDR3 is TGTGCCAGCAGCCCCGGGACAGCTAATGAAAAACTGTTTTTT. Residues: CASSPGTANEKLFF. The chain links TRBV7-9 to TRBJ1-4; 7 nucleotides line up with TRBD1. This CDR3 has 14 residues. CDR1 and CDR2 from the germline V gene are SEHNR and FQNEAQ (reference sequence). Unmatched junction bases numbered 3, after V lost 5 bases and J lost 3 bases. The full variable domain, with the rest looked up from reference TRBV7-9 and TRBJ1-4, is DTGVSQNPRHKITKRGQNVTFRCDPISEHNRLYWYRQTLGQGPEFLTYFQNEAQLEKSRLLSDRFSAERPKGSFSTLEIQRTEQGDSAMYLCASSPGTANEKLFFGSGTQLSVL.

This clonotype was seen many times. The V call is TRBV4-1, the J call TRBJ2-7, with D perhaps matching TRBD2 (6 bases). The V and J ends lost 1 base and 0 bases respectively, with 16 bases between them. This CDR3 region has 17 residues. Germline-derived CDR1 and CDR2 are MGHRA and YSYEKL. CDR3 sequence: CASSQAPLARVSYEQYF. The CDR3 DNA is TGCGCCAGCAGCCAAGCCCCTCTAGCGCGGGTCTCCTACGAGCAGTACTTC.

This clonotype is deemed medium-sized. The chain has TRBV20-1 and TRBJ1-1, with D unclear. The CDR3 runs 12 residues. Between the trimmed V and J ends, which lost 3 bases and 5 bases, there was a span of 10 bases. Looked up from germline, CDR1 is DFQATT and CDR2 is SNEGSKA (reference sequence). This chain's CDR3 is CSASRDNTEAFF. CDR3 bases: TGCAGTGCTAGCCGGGATAATACTGAAGCTTTCTTT.

Many counts were recorded for this clonotype. The chain's CDR3 is CASSTPTAPDTQYF. CDR3 DNA: TGTGCCAGCAGCACGCCGACAGCTCCAGATACGCAGTATTTT. This chain links TRBV7-2 with TRBJ2-3, with a possible D match to TRBD1 (5 bases). Germline V lookup: CDR1 SGHTA, CDR2 FQGNSA. V lost 5 bases to trimming and J lost 4 bases, with 13 bases between them. This CDR3 region has 14 residues.

Worth noting for this clonotype: Since no conserved phenylalanine or tryptophan closes the CDR3, a read error is the likely cause. No DNA is shown, since the ends of the CDR3 on it are uncertain; the CDR3 is the one TCRdb lists. CDR3 loop: CASSYKGSNQPQRL. The chain combines TRBV6-2 or TRBV6-3 with TRBJ1-5. The CDR3 is 14 residues long, counting both termini. CDR1 and CDR2 (germline): MNHEY, SVGEGT.

This clonotype was recorded many times. This sequence joins TRBV4-1 and TRBJ2-7, with D tentatively TRBD1 (6 bases). Germline assignment: CDR1 MGHRA and CDR2 YSYEKL. V was trimmed by 0 bases and J by 3 bases, leaving 9 bases between them. The CDR3 length is 14 residues. The CDR3 loop reads CASSQDQTGYEQYF. DNA for the CDR3: TGCGCCAGCAGCCAAGATCAGACAGGCTACGAGCAGTACTTC.

This clonotype has a count of ten or more. The chain employs TRBV10-3 and TRBJ2-1; TRBD2 matches at 10 bases. V gave up 4 bases and J gave up 8 bases; unmatched junction bases: 11. The CDR3 has 16 residues. The germline V gene has CDR1 ENHRY and CDR2 SYGVKD. This CDR3 reads CAISALGAGGPDEQFF. The CDR3 DNA is TGTGCCATCAGTGCCCTAGGAGCGGGGGGGCCGGATGAGCAGTTCTTC.

This clonotype occurred many times. The rearrangement uses TRBV3-1 and TRBJ2-3; D not certain. Germline V gene data show CDR1 as LGHDT and CDR2 as YNNKEL (reference sequence). With 1 base removed from V and 4 bases from J, the gap between germline ends came to 9 bases. The CDR3 has 14 residues. The CDR3 sequence: CASSQGNDPDTQYF. The CDR3 nucleotides read TGTGCCAGCAGCCAAGGGAACGACCCAGATACGCAGTATTTT.

Ten or more counts support this clonotype. This chain links TRBV10-3 with TRBJ1-1; D might be TRBD1 (6 bases). V was trimmed by 7 bases and J by 0 bases, leaving 12 bases between them. Germline V gene data show CDR1 as ENHRY and CDR2 as SYGVKD. The CDR3 is 14 residues long. CDR3 loop: CAIKPGEVNTEAFF. In DNA, the CDR3 is TGTGCCATCAAACCAGGGGAGGTGAACACTGAAGCTTTCTTT.

This chain connects TRBV20-1 to TRBJ2-3, with D perhaps matching TRBD2 (6 bases). The CDR3 has 13 amino acids. V gave up 3 bases and J gave up 0 bases, with 7 bases separating them. Germline values: CDR1 DFQATT, CDR2 SNEGSKA (reference sequence). CDR3 region: CSASAGSTDTQYF. CDR3 coding DNA: TGCAGTGCTAGTGCGGGAAGCACAGATACGCAGTATTTT.

This clonotype was seen at least ten times. This chain joins TRBV3-1 and TRBJ1-3, with unresolved D. V lost 1 base and J lost 3, with 7 bases in between. Germline assignment: CDR1 LGHDT and CDR2 YNNKEL (reference sequence). The CDR3 runs 14 residues. The CDR3, as DNA: TGTGCCAGCAGCCAAGTACCGGTTGGAAACACCATATATTTT. Its translation: CASSQVPVGNTIYF.